The T cell receptor (beta chain) described here comes from a study of T cells in Graves' hyperthyroidism and ophthalmopathy. The germline CDR1 and CDR2 sequences are PRHDT and FYEKMQ (reference sequence). This CDR3 spans 14 amino acids. Trimming pared 2 bases from V and 4 bases from J, leaving 11 bases between. This clonotype appeared a few times. Amplification yielded TCR beta CDR3 regions, with RNA transcripts as the source. The HTBI set primed first-round TCR CDR3 RT-PCR. Via MiXCR, TCRdb re-called the multiplex PCR reads, giving one row per CDR3 protein. Among 250,000 to 300,000 distinct CDR3 sequences listed, roughly 15% were seen once.

The sample consisted of blood. The genes are TRBV13 and TRBJ1-2; D unresolved. This sequence was found in a woman aged 45 to 65 with Graves' hyperthyroidism that later progressed to Graves' ophthalmopathy. This CDR3 reads CASSLKVGFYGYTF. The CDR3 nucleotides read TGTGCCAGCAGCTTAAAGGTGGGGTTCTATGGCTACACCTTC.